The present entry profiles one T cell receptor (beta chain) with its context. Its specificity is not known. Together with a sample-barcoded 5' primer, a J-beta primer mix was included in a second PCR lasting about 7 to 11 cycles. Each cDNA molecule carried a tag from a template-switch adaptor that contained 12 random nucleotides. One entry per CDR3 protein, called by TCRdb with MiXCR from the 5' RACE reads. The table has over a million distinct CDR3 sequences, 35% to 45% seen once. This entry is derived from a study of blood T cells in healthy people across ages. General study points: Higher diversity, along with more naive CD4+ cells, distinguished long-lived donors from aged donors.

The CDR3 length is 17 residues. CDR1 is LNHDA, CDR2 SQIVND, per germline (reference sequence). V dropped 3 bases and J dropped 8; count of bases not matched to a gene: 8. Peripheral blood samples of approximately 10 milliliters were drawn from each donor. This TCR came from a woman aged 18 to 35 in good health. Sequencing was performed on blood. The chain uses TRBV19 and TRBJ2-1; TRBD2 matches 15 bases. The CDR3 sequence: CASSIRTSGRAGDEQFF. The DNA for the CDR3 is TGTGCCAGTAGTATCCGGACTAGCGGGAGGGCGGGGGATGAGCAGTTCTTC.